One and the same sample provided the 11 T cell receptor beta chains below, sequenced in a study of shared clonotypes between healthy human individuals. Using immunoSEQ multiplex PCR, the repertoire was profiled, and TCRdb retains in-frame clones only, with some absent. This table has just under 350,000 clones, around four fifths appearing once. The sequenced material came from memory CD4+ T cells sorted from blood. This sample's subset: CD45RA-negative fraction. The receptors shown here come from a man aged 30 to 45 in good health.

The chain couples TRBV4-2 to TRBJ1-2; D gene ambiguous. Trimming took 1 base from V and 6 from J, leaving 9 bases between them. Germline V gene data show CDR1 as LGHNA and CDR2 as YNFKEQ. This CDR3 is built from 13 residues. CDR3 protein: CASSQVGSHGYTF. The CDR3 nucleotides read TGTGCCAGCAGCCAAGTTGGTTCCCATGGCTACACCTTC.

The V call is TRBV30, the J call TRBJ1-5; D is undetermined. CDR1 is GTSNPN, CDR2 SVGIG, per germline (reference sequence). The CDR3 has 15 residues. Trimming took off 1 base at V and 2 bases at J, with 12 bases between the two ends. CDR3 DNA: TGTGCCTGGAGTGGTGGCCTTAGGGGCAATCAGCCCCAGCATTTT. Translating it yields CAWSGGLRGNQPQHF.

The chain uses TRBV7-9 and TRBJ1-1; TRBD1 is a possible D gene (5 bases). The V gene lost 3 bases and the J gene lost 1 base, with 9 bases spanning the gap. The germline gives CDR1 SEHNR, CDR2 FQNEAQ (reference sequence). The CDR3 contains 14 residues. The CDR3 sequence is CASSLNQGNTEAFF. The CDR3 bases are TGTGCCAGCAGCTTGAACCAGGGGAACACTGAAGCTTTCTTT.

Concerning this clone: The same CDR3 arises from other DNA sequences in this sample as well. The V and J genes are TRBV18 and TRBJ1-5; D possibly corresponds to TRBD1 (5 bases). The V end was cut by 2 bases, the J end by 7 bases, with 12 bases between. Germline assignment: CDR1 KGHSH and CDR2 LQKENI. The CDR3 is made up of 14 amino acids. CDR3 sequence: CASSPGQGVQPQHF. Written as DNA, the CDR3 is TGTGCCAGCTCACCAGGGCAGGGTGTGCAGCCCCAGCATTTT.

The table lists this clone with a few counts. V usage is TRBV5-1 and J usage is TRBJ2-1; 7 nucleotides agree with TRBD2. CDR3 length equals 17 residues. CDR1 and CDR2 (germline): SGHRS, YFSETQ. Trimming removed 3 bases from V and 6 bases from J; junction bases left unmatched: 15. The CDR3 DNA reads as TGCGCCAGCAGCTCGATTTACGGGAGGCAAAGGAGCAATGAGCAGTTCTTC. Protein sequence: CASSSIYGRQRSNEQFF.

This clone was picked up a small number of times. The rearrangement uses TRBV5-6 and TRBJ2-1; D gene uncertain. CDR1 and CDR2 (germline): SGHDT, YYEEEE. Trimming removed 4 bases at V and 5 bases at J, with 7 bases between. This CDR3 is 12 amino acids long. The CDR3 here is CASSLTDNEQFF. The DNA of the CDR3 is TGTGCCAGCAGCCTTACCGACAATGAGCAGTTCTTC.

V is TRBV27 and J is TRBJ1-1; 7 positions match TRBD1. V trimming: 5 bases; J trimming: 8 bases; junction bases outside the gene matches: 11. The CDR3 is 14 amino acids. Germline CDR1 reads MNHEY; CDR2 reads SMNVEV (reference sequence). This CDR3 reads CASSDPRDRQEAFF. The CDR3 DNA reads TGTGCCAGCAGTGACCCCCGGGACAGACAAGAAGCTTTCTTT.

In its sample, this clone was seen a few times. The chain couples TRBV12-5 to TRBJ2-2; 8 bases are shared with TRBD2. This CDR3 is built from 14 residues. Per germline, CDR1 LGHNT and CDR2 FRNRAP. V gave up 3 bases and J gave up 6 bases; unmatched junction bases: 3. CDR3 sequence: CASGFWTSPGELFF. CDR3 in DNA: TGTGCTAGTGGTTTCTGGACTAGCCCCGGGGAGCTGTTTTTT.

This chain joins TRBV7-2 and TRBJ2-3, with 9 nucleotides matching TRBD2. V gave up 4 bases and J gave up 2 bases; unmatched junction bases: 7. Germline CDR1 and CDR2: SGHTA and FQGNSA. The CDR3 spans 16 residues. In DNA, the CDR3 is TGTGCCAGCAGCTCCCGGACTAGCGCTCCCACAGATACGCAGTATTTT. Its translation is CASSSRTSAPTDTQYF.

This chain uses TRBV6-4 with TRBJ2-1; TRBD2 matches 11 bases. This CDR3 region has 15 residues. V lost 5 bases to trimming and J lost 5 bases; unmatched junction nucleotides: 5. Germline lookup yields CDR1 MRHNA and CDR2 SNTAGT. CDR3 nucleotide sequence: TGTGCCAGCAGTCAACCGGGACTAGCGGACAATGAGCAGTTCTTC. Translated: CASSQPGLADNEQFF.

The chain recombines TRBV5-4 with TRBJ2-7; D call uncertain. Germline assignment: CDR1 SGHNT and CDR2 YYREEE (reference sequence). Trimming took off 4 bases at V and 1 base at J, with 9 bases between the two ends. The CDR3 is 13 residues long. CDR3 in amino acids: CASSLTASYEQYF. The CDR3 coding sequence is TGTGCCAGCAGCCTAACCGCGTCCTACGAGCAGTACTTC. The whole variable domain, filled in from reference TRBV5-4 and TRBJ2-7, reads ETGVTQSPTHLIKTRGQQVTLRCSSQSGHNTVSWYQQALGQGPQFIFQYYREEENGRGNFPPRFSGLQFPNYSSELNVNALELDDSALYLCASSLTASYEQYFGPGTRLTVT.